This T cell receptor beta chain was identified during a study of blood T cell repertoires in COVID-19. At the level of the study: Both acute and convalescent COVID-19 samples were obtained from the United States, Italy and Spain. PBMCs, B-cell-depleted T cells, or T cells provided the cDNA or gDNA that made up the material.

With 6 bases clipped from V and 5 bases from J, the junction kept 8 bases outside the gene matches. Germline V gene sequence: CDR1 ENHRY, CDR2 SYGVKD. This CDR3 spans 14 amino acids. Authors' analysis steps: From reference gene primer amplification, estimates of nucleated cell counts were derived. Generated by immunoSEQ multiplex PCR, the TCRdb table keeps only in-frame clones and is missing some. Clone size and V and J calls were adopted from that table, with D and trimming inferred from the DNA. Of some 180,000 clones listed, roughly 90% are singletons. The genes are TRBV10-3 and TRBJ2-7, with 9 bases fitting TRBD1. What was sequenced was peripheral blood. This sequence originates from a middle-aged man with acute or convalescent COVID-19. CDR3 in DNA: TGTGCCATCAGGGCCGGACAGGGGATAGACGAGCAGTACTTC. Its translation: CAIRAGQGIDEQYF.